The TCR beta chain described here comes from a study of blood T cell repertoires in COVID-19. From germline, CDR1 is SGHAT and CDR2 FQNNGV. Germline trimming cut 2 bases from V and 3 bases from J; bases unmatched to any gene: 4. The CDR3 covers 14 residues. The assay was immunoSEQ multiplex PCR, and TCRdb's table has in-frame clones only and misses some. The sample shows tens of thousands of clones, about 86% of them seen only once. This receptor was obtained from a human donor in a cohort sampled during active COVID-19. The specimen sequenced was peripheral blood. V usage is TRBV11-2 and J usage is TRBJ2-7; 7 nucleotides align to TRBD1. CDR3 sequence reads: CASSLITGDYEQYF. CDR3 nucleotide sequence: TGTGCCAGCAGCTTAATCACAGGGGACTACGAGCAGTACTTC.